Included here is one TCR beta chain sequence, with context. The antigen remains undetermined. The sample is drawn from a study of T-cell memory formation after mild COVID-19. Findings and limits, study-wide: Clones that contracted clustered mainly in CM and EM if CD4+ and in EMRA if CD8+. The appearance of some responding clones in pre-infection memory suggested that cross-reactive memory joined.

5'RACE with constant-segment primers built TCRalpha and TCRbeta cDNA libraries with UMIs. TCRdb itself ran the 5' RACE reads through MiXCR, one entry per CDR3 protein. The sample lists approximately 340,000 distinct CDR3 sequences; about a sixth were seen once. Trimming took off 8 bases at V and 2 bases at J, with 12 bases between the two ends. Germline lookup yields CDR1 MGHRA and CDR2 YSYEKL. This CDR3 comprises 13 residues. This receptor was obtained from a man younger than 35 who had mild COVID-19 (a few samples of this study predate the infection). Cell type and time point are not known. The chain is built from TRBV4-1 and TRBJ1-2; D not resolved. The sequencing input was PBMCs or a T cell subset sorted from them (not recorded which). DNA of the CDR3: TGCGCCAGCGGCCCCGGGGTAAACTATGGCTACACCTTC. Residues: CASGPGVNYGYTF.